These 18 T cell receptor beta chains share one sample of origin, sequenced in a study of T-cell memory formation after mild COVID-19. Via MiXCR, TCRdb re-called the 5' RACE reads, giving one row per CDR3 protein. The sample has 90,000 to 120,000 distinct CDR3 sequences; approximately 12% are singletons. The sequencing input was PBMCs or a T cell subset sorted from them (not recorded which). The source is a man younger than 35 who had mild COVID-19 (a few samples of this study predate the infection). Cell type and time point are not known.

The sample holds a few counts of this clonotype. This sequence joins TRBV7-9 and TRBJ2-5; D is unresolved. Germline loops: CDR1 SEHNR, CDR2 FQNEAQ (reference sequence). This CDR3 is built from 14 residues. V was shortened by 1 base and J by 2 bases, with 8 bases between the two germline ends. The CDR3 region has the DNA TGTGCCAGCAGCTTAGTGTCCCGACAAGAGACCCAGTACTTC. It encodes CASSLVSRQETQYF.

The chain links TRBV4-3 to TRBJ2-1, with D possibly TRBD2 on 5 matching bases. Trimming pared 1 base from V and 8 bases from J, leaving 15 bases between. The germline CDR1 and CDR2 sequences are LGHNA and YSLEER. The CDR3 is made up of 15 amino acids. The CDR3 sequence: CASSQGRASSDEQFF. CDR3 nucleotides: TGCGCCAGCAGCCAAGGAAGGGCTAGCAGCGATGAGCAGTTCTTC.

The CDR3 reads CASSQVPGTGAGYTF. CDR3 nucleotides: TGCGCCAGCAGCCAGGTGCCGGGGACAGGGGCCGGCTACACCTTC. The chain is built from TRBV4-1 and TRBJ1-2; TRBD1 agrees at 10 bases. The CDR3 spans 15 residues. The V segment lost 3 bases and the J segment 8 bases; nucleotides outside the gene matches: 9. Germline V gives CDR1 MGHRA, CDR2 YSYEKL.

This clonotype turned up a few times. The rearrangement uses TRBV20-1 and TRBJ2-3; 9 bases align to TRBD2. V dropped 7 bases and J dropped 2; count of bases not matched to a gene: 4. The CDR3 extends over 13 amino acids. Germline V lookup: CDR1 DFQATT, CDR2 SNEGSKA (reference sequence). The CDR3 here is CSVAGGITDTQYF. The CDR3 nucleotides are TGCAGTGTGGCGGGGGGGATCACAGATACGCAGTATTTT.

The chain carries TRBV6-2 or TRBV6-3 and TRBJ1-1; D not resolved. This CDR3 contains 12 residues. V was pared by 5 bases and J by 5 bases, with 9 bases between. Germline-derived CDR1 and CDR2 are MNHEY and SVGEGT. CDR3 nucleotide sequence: TGTGCCAGCAGTCCGACACTTACTGAAGCTTTCTTT. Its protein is CASSPTLTEAFF.

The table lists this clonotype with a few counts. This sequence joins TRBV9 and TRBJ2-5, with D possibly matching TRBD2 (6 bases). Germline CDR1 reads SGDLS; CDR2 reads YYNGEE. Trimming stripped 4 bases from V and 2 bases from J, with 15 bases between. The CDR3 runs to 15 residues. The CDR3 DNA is TGTGCCAGCAGCACCCTAGGTAGCGGACAAGAGACCCAGTACTTC. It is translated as CASSTLGSGQETQYF.

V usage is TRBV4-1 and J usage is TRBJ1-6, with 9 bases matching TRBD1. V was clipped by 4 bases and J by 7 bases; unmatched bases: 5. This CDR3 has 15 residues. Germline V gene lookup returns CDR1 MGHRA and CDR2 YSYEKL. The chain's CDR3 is CASSLNRGLNSPLHF. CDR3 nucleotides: TGCGCCAGCAGCCTCAACAGGGGGCTGAATTCACCCCTCCACTTT.

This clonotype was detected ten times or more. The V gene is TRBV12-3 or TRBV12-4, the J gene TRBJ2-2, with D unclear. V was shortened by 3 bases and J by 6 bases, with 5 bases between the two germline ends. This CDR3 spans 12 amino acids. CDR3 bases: TGTGCCAGCAGTTTTGGGGCCGGGGAGCTGTTTTTT. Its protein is CASSFGAGELFF.

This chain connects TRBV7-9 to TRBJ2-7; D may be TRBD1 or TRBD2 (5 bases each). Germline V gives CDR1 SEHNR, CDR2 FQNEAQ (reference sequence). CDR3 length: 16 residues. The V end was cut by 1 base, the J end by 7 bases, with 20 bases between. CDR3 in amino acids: CASSLVVPGTEGEQYF. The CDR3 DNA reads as TGTGCCAGCAGCTTAGTAGTCCCCGGGACCGAGGGGGAGCAGTACTTC.

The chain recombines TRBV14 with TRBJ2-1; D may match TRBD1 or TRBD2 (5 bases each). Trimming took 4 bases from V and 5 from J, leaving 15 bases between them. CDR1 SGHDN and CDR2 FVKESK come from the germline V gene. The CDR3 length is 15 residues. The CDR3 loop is CASSRFGTADNEQFF. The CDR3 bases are TGTGCCAGCAGCCGGTTCGGGACGGCCGACAATGAGCAGTTCTTC.

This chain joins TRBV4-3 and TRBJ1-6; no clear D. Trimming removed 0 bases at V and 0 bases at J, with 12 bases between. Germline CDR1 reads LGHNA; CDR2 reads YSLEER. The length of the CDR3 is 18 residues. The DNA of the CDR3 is TGCGCCAGCAGCCAAGACTGGGCAACGGGCTCCTATAATTCACCCCTCCACTTT. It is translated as CASSQDWATGSYNSPLHF.

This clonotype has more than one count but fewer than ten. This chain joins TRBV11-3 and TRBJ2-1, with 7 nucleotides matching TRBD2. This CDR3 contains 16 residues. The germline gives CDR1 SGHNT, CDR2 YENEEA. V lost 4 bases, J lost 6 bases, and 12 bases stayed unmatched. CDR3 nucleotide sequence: TGTGCCAGCAGCTCCCTCGCGGGGGTCCATGTCAATGAGCAGTTCTTC. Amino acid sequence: CASSSLAGVHVNEQFF.

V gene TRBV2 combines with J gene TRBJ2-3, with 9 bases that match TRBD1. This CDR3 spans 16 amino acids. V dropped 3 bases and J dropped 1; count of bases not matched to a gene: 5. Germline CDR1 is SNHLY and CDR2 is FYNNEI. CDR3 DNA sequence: TGTGCCAGCAGTGAGCCCGGGACAGGGCGCACAGATACGCAGTATTTT. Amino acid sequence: CASSEPGTGRTDTQYF.

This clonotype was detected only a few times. The CDR3 sequence: CASSPPPTGHGTRDLNGYTF. The CDR3 DNA follows: TGTGCCAGCAGCCCGCCCCCGACAGGGCATGGCACGCGAGACCTCAATGGCTACACCTTC. V gene TRBV6-2 or TRBV6-3 combines with J gene TRBJ1-2; TRBD1 matches at 7 bases. Unmatched junction bases numbered 28, after V lost 6 bases and J lost 6 bases. The germline gives CDR1 MNHEY, CDR2 SVGEGT. The CDR3 extends over 20 amino acids.

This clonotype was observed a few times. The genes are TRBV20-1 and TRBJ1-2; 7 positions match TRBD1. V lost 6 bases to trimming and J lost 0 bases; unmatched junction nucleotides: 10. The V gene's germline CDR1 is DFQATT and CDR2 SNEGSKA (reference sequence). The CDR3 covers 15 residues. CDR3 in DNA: TGCAGTGCCCTAGACAGGGAGGGGGCTAACTATGGCTACACCTTC. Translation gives CSALDREGANYGYTF.

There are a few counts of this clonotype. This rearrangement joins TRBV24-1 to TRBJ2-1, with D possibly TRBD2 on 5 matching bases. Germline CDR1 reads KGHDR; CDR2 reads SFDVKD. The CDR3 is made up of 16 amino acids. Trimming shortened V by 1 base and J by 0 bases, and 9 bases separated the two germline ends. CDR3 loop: CATSDFPGSSYNEQFF. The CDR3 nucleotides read TGTGCCACCAGTGATTTCCCGGGGAGCTCCTACAATGAGCAGTTCTTC.

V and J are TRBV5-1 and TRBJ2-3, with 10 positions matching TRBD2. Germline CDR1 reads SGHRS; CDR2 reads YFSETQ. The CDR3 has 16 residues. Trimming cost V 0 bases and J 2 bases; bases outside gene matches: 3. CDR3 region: CASSLASGGFTDTQYF. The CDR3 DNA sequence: TGCGCCAGCAGCTTGGCTAGCGGGGGATTCACAGATACGCAGTATTTT.

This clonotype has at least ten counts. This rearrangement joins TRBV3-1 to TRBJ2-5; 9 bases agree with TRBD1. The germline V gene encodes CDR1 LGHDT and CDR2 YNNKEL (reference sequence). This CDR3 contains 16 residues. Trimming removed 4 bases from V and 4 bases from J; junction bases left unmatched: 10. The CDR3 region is CASSPISTGGVETQYF. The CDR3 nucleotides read TGTGCCAGCAGCCCCATTTCCACAGGGGGCGTAGAGACCCAGTACTTC.